Each of the 4 T cell receptor beta chains below was sequenced from the same sample in a study of vaccination and CD4 T cells after COVID-19. The treatment denotes: approximately nine-day PBMC culture with coronavirus spike peptide pools or control peptides (ViraFEST assay). CD4+ T cells that had been cultured provided DNA sequenced with the Oncomine TCR Beta short-read assay. TCRdb independently ran MiXCR on the PCR reads; one entry per CDR3 protein. The sample holds about 18,000 distinct CDR3 sequences; 40% to 65% are singletons and the top ten take about a sixth. These receptors have no known antigen. The source was CD4+ T cells from blood, cultured in vitro, collected before SARS-CoV-2 vaccination. Receptor source: a human donor who had recovered from COVID-19.

The rearrangement uses TRBV5-1 and TRBJ2-7; D is possibly TRBD2 (5 bases). The CDR3 contains 16 residues. Germline assignment: CDR1 SGHRS and CDR2 YFSETQ. V was shortened by 5 bases and J by 5 bases, with 23 bases between the two germline ends. The CDR3 DNA follows: TGCGCCAGCAGGAGTTTACTCGGAGGATCTTCCGACGAGCAGTACTTC. It encodes CASRSLLGGSSDEQYF. Based on the CDR3 plus reference TRBV5-1 and TRBJ2-7, the full variable domain is KAGVTQTPRYLIKTRGQQVTLSCSPISGHRSVSWYQQTPGQGLQFLFEYFSETQRNKGNFPGRFSGRQFSNSRSEMNVSTLELGDSALYLCASRSLLGGSSDEQYFGPGTRLTVT.

V and J are TRBV11-3 and TRBJ2-3; TRBD1 matches at 9 bases. V trimming: 4 bases; J trimming: 0 bases; junction bases outside the gene matches: 8. The germline CDR1 and CDR2 sequences are SGHNT and YENEEA. The CDR3 loop spans 17 amino acids. The CDR3 sequence is CASSSVWDRESTDTQYF. The DNA for the CDR3 is TGTGCCAGCAGCTCTGTGTGGGACAGGGAAAGCACAGATACGCAGTATTTT.

This clonotype showed up just a few times. The V call is TRBV20-1, the J call TRBJ2-1; D may be TRBD1 or TRBD2 (5 bases each). Trimming took 5 bases from V and 10 from J, leaving 21 bases between them. Looked up from germline, CDR1 is DFQATT and CDR2 is SNEGSKA (reference sequence). This CDR3 contains 14 residues. CDR3 nucleotides: TGCAGTGCTCCCACCTCGGTGGGGACCGACGAGCAGTTCTTC. Protein product: CSAPTSVGTDEQFF.

The chain has TRBV20-1 and TRBJ2-7, with 9 bases that match TRBD1. V was clipped by 4 bases and J by 2 bases; unmatched bases: 3. This CDR3 contains 13 residues. Germline loops: CDR1 DFQATT, CDR2 SNEGSKA (reference sequence). CDR3 protein: CSAIGTGTYEQYF. CDR3 nucleotides: TGCAGTGCTATCGGGACAGGGACCTACGAGCAGTACTTC.